This passage covers 13 T cell receptor beta chains from one sample sequenced in a study of identical twins. TCRdb ran MiXCR on the 5' RACE reads and lists one entry per CDR3 protein. Here the sample spans some 600,000 distinct CDR3 sequences, 7.1% being singletons. These same records also appear under a second study, on yellow fever vaccine responses in identical twins.

Sequenced input: PBMCs. These receptors were collected from a woman aged 18 to 35 in good health.

This clonotype has only a few counts. The chain has TRBV12-3 or TRBV12-4 and TRBJ2-1; TRBD2 agrees at 7 bases. This CDR3 comprises 15 residues. J gave up 12 bases and V 7 bases, and 18 bases lay outside the gene matches. CDR3 nucleotides: TGTGCCAGCACCCTCGAGGCGGGACTATCGGGACGGCAGTTCTTC. Amino acid sequence: CASTLEAGLSGRQFF.

This clonotype was observed at least ten times. The chain links TRBV6-5 to TRBJ2-1, with 8 positions matching TRBD2. CDR1 is MNHEY and CDR2 is SVGAGI in the germline V gene. The junction had 10 bases not matched to a gene; V was cut back by 3 bases and J by 9 bases. CDR3 length: 15 amino acids. CDR3 region: CASSYVSSGSGEQFF. The CDR3 DNA reads as TGTGCCAGCAGTTATGTTTCTAGCGGGTCAGGTGAGCAGTTCTTC.

This clonotype was seen at least ten times. The chain is built from TRBV12-3 or TRBV12-4 and TRBJ1-5; the D is unclear. Trimming cost V 3 bases and J 6 bases, with 15 bases left between them. The CDR3 length is 15 residues. The CDR3 region is CASSLSPFMGQPQHF. For the CDR3, the DNA is TGTGCCAGCAGTTTGTCCCCATTCATGGGTCAGCCCCAGCATTTT.

The sample holds many counts of this clonotype. The CDR3 protein is CSARGLAGAPHTGELFF. The CDR3 DNA is TGCAGCGCAAGGGGACTAGCGGGGGCCCCCCACACCGGGGAGCTGTTTTTT. This sequence joins TRBV29-1 and TRBJ2-2, with 14 bases identical to TRBD2. The CDR3 runs to 17 residues. V was clipped by 7 bases and J by 3 bases; unmatched bases: 10. Germline V lookup: CDR1 SQVTM, CDR2 ANQGSEA.

The gene calls are TRBV2 and TRBJ2-7, with 7 bases fitting TRBD1. The CDR3 consists of 15 residues. The germline V gene has CDR1 SNHLY and CDR2 FYNNEI. J gave up 0 bases and V 8 bases, and 10 bases lay outside the gene matches. CDR3 sequence: CASGTTGPSSYEQYV. The CDR3 nucleotides read TGTGCCAGCGGGACGACAGGGCCTAGCTCCTACGAGCAGTACGTC.

V gene TRBV3-1 combines with J gene TRBJ1-2, with no clear D. V lost 2 bases and J 0 bases, leaving 10 bases between the germline ends. Germline CDR1 is LGHDT and CDR2 is YNNKEL (reference sequence). The CDR3 is 15 residues long. The CDR3 DNA sequence: TGTGCCAGCAGCCAAAGTATGCATCCTAACTATGGCTACACCTTC. Residues: CASSQSMHPNYGYTF.

The chain recombines TRBV20-1 with TRBJ2-3; 7 bases line up with TRBD1. After removal of 3 bases from V and 9 bases from J, the junction contained 12 bases not matched to a gene. The CDR3 spans 14 residues. Per germline, CDR1 DFQATT and CDR2 SNEGSKA (reference sequence). CDR3 nucleotide sequence: TGCAGTGCTAGCGACCGACAGGGAGCTAAAACGCAGTATTTT. As protein: CSASDRQGAKTQYF.

In this sample, this clonotype turned up many times. J is TRBJ1-1 and V is TRBV12-3 or TRBV12-4; D might be TRBD1 (5 bases). The CDR3 sequence is 14 residues long. With 3 bases removed from V and 1 base from J, the gap between germline ends came to 9 bases. The CDR3 is CASSFGTPNTEAFF. CDR3 nucleotides: TGTGCCAGCAGTTTTGGGACTCCGAACACTGAAGCTTTCTTT.

In its sample, this clonotype was seen many times. This chain joins TRBV14 and TRBJ1-1; D might be TRBD1 (5 bases). From germline, CDR1 is SGHDN and CDR2 FVKESK. V was cut by 5 bases and J by 4 bases, with 11 bases left in between. The CDR3 totals 13 residues. The CDR3 loop reads CASSGTGSTEAFF. Written as DNA, the CDR3 is TGTGCCAGCAGCGGTACAGGCTCCACTGAAGCTTTCTTT.

This clonotype was seen more than once but under ten times. The V call is TRBV20-1, the J call TRBJ2-7, with no clear D. The V and J ends lost 0 bases and 0 bases respectively, with 6 bases between them. Germline values: CDR1 DFQATT, CDR2 SNEGSKA (reference sequence). The CDR3 is 13 residues long. The CDR3 DNA sequence: TGCAGTGCTAGAGAGAAAGTCTCCTACGAGCAGTACGTC. Translated: CSAREKVSYEQYV.

The sample holds a few counts of this clonotype. The V gene is TRBV12-5, the J gene TRBJ2-1; D gene unclear. The CDR3 is made up of 18 amino acids. The ends were cut back, 4 bases at V and 4 bases at J, with 23 bases in the middle. In germline, CDR1 is LGHNT, CDR2 FRNRAP. CDR3 amino acids: CASGSRNVQPKKYNEQFF. The CDR3, as DNA: TGTGCTAGTGGTTCGCGCAATGTACAACCTAAGAAGTACAATGAGCAGTTCTTC.

The V gene is TRBV11-2, the J gene TRBJ1-1; no firm D call. The germline V gene encodes CDR1 SGHAT and CDR2 FQNNGV. This CDR3 is built from 15 residues. V was pared by 5 bases and J by 0 bases, with 13 bases between. For the CDR3, the DNA is TGTGCCAGCAGCCCCCTCCCGGCGATGAACACTGAAGCTTTCTTT. It specifies CASSPLPAMNTEAFF.

The table lists this clonotype with many counts. V is TRBV10-2 and J is TRBJ1-2; no firm D call. This CDR3 comprises 13 residues. Germline V lookup: CDR1 WSHSY, CDR2 SAAADI. V was trimmed by 4 bases and J by 5 bases, leaving 11 bases between them. The DNA of the CDR3 is TGCGCCAGCAGTGGTGACGGGATGTATGGCTACACCTTC. Translation: CASSGDGMYGYTF.